These 17 T cell receptor beta chains originate from one sample sequenced in a study of cytomegalovirus exposure and HLA in healthy donors. It was with 60 Vbeta and 13 Jbeta primers that the PCR ran. The method was immunoSEQ multiplex PCR; TCRdb's version includes in-frame clones alone and lacks a portion of them. The sample yields about 190,000 clones, roughly four fifths seen once. Specimen: PBMCs. These receptor sequences come from a woman aged 25 to 39 in good health and CMV-seropositive.

V is TRBV6-5 and J is TRBJ1-1; TRBD1 aligns across 9 bases. CDR1 and CDR2 (germline): MNHEY, SVGAGI. The CDR3 sequence is 15 residues long. The J segment lost 4 bases and the V segment lost 2 bases, leaving 5 bases of the junction unmatched. The CDR3 region has the DNA TGTGCCAGCAGTTACCTTGACAGGGGGGTCACTGAAGCTTTCTTT. Protein product: CASSYLDRGVTEAFF.

The J gene is TRBJ2-7, the V gene TRBV19; unclear D gene. The germline V and J ends were trimmed by 6 bases and 3 bases, with 9 bases remaining between them. This CDR3 comprises 12 residues. The germline V gene has CDR1 LNHDA and CDR2 SQIVND (reference sequence). The CDR3 sequence: CASRDGDYEQYF. CDR3 sequence (DNA): TGTGCCAGTAGGGATGGAGACTACGAGCAGTACTTC. Together with reference TRBV19 and TRBJ2-7, the CDR3 gives the full variable domain: DGGITQSPKYLFRKEGQNVTLSCEQNLNHDAMYWYRQDPGQGLRLIYYSQIVNDFQKGDIAEGYSVSREKKESFPLTVTSAQKNPTAFYLCASRDGDYEQYFGPGTRLTVT.

This sequence joins TRBV6-6 and TRBJ2-7; D is possibly TRBD2 (5 bases). This CDR3 region has 15 residues. V was shortened by 6 bases and J by 1 base, with 16 bases between the two germline ends. Germline CDR1 MNHNY, CDR2 SVGAGI (reference sequence). In DNA, the CDR3 is TGTGCCAGCAGACCTAGCCGATCTAGGTCCTACGAGCAGTACTTC. Translating gives CASRPSRSRSYEQYF.

This clone was seen only a few times. The chain is built from TRBV7-2 and TRBJ2-5; 7 bases align to TRBD2. This CDR3 is built from 15 residues. The germline CDR1 and CDR2 sequences are SGHTA and FQGNSA. With 3 bases clipped from V and 5 bases from J, the junction kept 9 bases outside the gene matches. The CDR3 spells CASSLGGSISETQYF. In DNA form, the CDR3 reads TGTGCCAGCAGCTTGGGCGGGAGTATTTCGGAGACCCAGTACTTC. Supplemented by reference TRBV7-2 and TRBJ2-5, the full variable domain reads GAGVSQSPSNKVTEKGKDVELRCDPISGHTALYWYRQSLGQGLEFLIYFQGNSAPDKSGLPSDRFSAERTGGSVSTLTIQRTQQEDSAVYLCASSLGGSISETQYFGPGTRLLVL.

The V call is TRBV5-4, the J call TRBJ2-5, with D hard to call. V lost 0 bases and J 4 bases, leaving 16 bases between the germline ends. Per the germline V gene, CDR1 is SGHNT and CDR2 is YYREEE (reference sequence). The CDR3 covers 16 residues. The CDR3 spells CASSLDSRLVGETQYF. CDR3 coding DNA: TGTGCCAGCAGCTTGGATTCCCGCCTAGTTGGAGAGACCCAGTACTTC.

The V gene is TRBV5-1, the J gene TRBJ1-1; maybe TRBD1 (5 bases). V was trimmed by 5 bases and J by 3 bases, leaving 11 bases between them. CDR1 is SGHRS, CDR2 YFSETQ, per germline. The CDR3 totals 13 residues. This CDR3 reads CASREDTYTEAFF. CDR3 nucleotide sequence: TGCGCCAGCAGAGAGGACACCTACACTGAAGCTTTCTTT.

This clone was counted a single time. The rearrangement joins TRBV7-3 to TRBJ2-1, with D possibly matching TRBD2 (6 bases). Germline loops: CDR1 SGHTA, CDR2 FQGTGA. V was shortened by 4 bases and J by 6 bases, with 10 bases between the two germline ends. The length of the CDR3 is 13 residues. Here the CDR3 reads CASSSGTLNEQFF. The CDR3 nucleotides are TGTGCCAGCAGCTCCGGGACTCTCAATGAGCAGTTCTTC.

This chain links TRBV19 with TRBJ2-2; 8 bases fit TRBD1. V lost 5 bases to trimming and J lost 5 bases; unmatched junction nucleotides: 7. The CDR3 is 15 amino acids. Germline V lookup: CDR1 LNHDA, CDR2 SQIVND (reference sequence). CDR3 loop: CASSLRTGRTGELFF. DNA for the CDR3: TGTGCCAGTAGTCTACGGACAGGGAGGACCGGGGAGCTGTTTTTT. Drawing the rest from reference TRBV19 and TRBJ2-2, the complete variable domain is DGGITQSPKYLFRKEGQNVTLSCEQNLNHDAMYWYRQDPGQGLRLIYYSQIVNDFQKGDIAEGYSVSREKKESFPLTVTSAQKNPTAFYLCASSLRTGRTGELFFGEGSRLTVL.

The chain recombines TRBV10-3 with TRBJ2-5; TRBD1 matches at 8 bases. The DNA end lines up better with TRBJ2-7; the J call may be wrong. The CDR3 is 18 residues long. Germline V gene lookup returns CDR1 ENHRY and CDR2 SYGVKD. The CDR3 is CAISESGTGVKSGYEQYF. The CDR3 nucleotides are TGTGCCATCAGTGAGTCAGGGACAGGCGTTAAGAGTGGCTACGAGCAGTACTTC.

The V gene is TRBV7-3, the J gene TRBJ2-1, with 11 bases fitting TRBD2. V was clipped by 2 bases and J by 7 bases; unmatched bases: 7. The CDR3 sequence is 16 residues long. The germline gives CDR1 SGHTA, CDR2 FQGTGA. The CDR3 bases are TGTGCCAGCAGCTTAGTCGGGACTAGCGGAAAGAATGAGCAGTTCTTC. This gives the protein CASSLVGTSGKNEQFF.

V is TRBV11-2 and J is TRBJ2-3, with 8 bases fitting TRBD1. The junction had 6 bases not matched to a gene; V was cut back by 5 bases and J by 11 bases. The CDR3 is made up of 12 amino acids. Germline V gene lookup returns CDR1 SGHAT and CDR2 FQNNGV. DNA of the CDR3: TGTGCCAGCAGCCAGGACAGGGCCAGGCAGTATTTT. The encoded protein is CASSQDRARQYF.

The rearrangement joins TRBV7-3 to TRBJ1-2; 7 nucleotides line up with TRBD1. V trimming: 4 bases; J trimming: 7 bases; junction bases outside the gene matches: 9. The CDR3 contains 14 residues. Germline CDR1 SGHTA, CDR2 FQGTGA. For the CDR3, the DNA is TGTGCCAGCAGCTCGACGACAGGGTTTGGTGGCTACACCTTC. Translated, it gives CASSSTTGFGGYTF.

V usage is TRBV28 and J usage is TRBJ1-1; 9 bases agree with TRBD1. Germline V gene sequence: CDR1 MDHEN, CDR2 SYDVKM. The CDR3 is made up of 16 amino acids. The ends lost 5 bases at V and 0 bases at J; junction bases unmatched: 7. The CDR3 sequence: CASSPWTGAMNTEAFF. The CDR3 nucleotides are TGTGCCAGCAGTCCTTGGACAGGGGCGATGAACACTGAAGCTTTCTTT.

The gene calls are TRBV2 and TRBJ2-5, with D maybe TRBD2 (7 bases). Trimming cost V 3 bases and J 9 bases, with 17 bases left between them. CDR1 is SNHLY, CDR2 FYNNEI, per germline. The CDR3 sequence is 14 residues long. CDR3 in DNA: TGTGCCAGCAGTGAGGCGGGGGCCGGCTTGGCCCAGTACTTC. Protein sequence: CASSEAGAGLAQYF.

The J gene is TRBJ2-1, the V gene TRBV9, with D possibly TRBD2 on 5 matching bases. The CDR3 sequence is 15 residues long. Germline CDR1 SGDLS, CDR2 YYNGEE. V shed 0 bases and J shed 2 bases, with 9 bases lying between them. The CDR3 loop is CASSVAGIPYNEQFF. The DNA of the CDR3 is TGTGCCAGCAGCGTAGCCGGGATCCCCTACAATGAGCAGTTCTTC.

The rearrangement uses TRBV27 and TRBJ1-2; 7 bases agree with TRBD1. Germline V gene lookup returns CDR1 MNHEY and CDR2 SMNVEV (reference sequence). Unmatched junction bases numbered 13, after V lost 5 bases and J lost 4 bases. This CDR3 has 16 amino acids. The CDR3 protein is CASSPQLDRASYGYTF. The CDR3 DNA reads TGTGCCAGCAGTCCACAACTCGACAGGGCTTCCTATGGCTACACCTTC.

This chain connects TRBV9 to TRBJ2-7; 9 positions agree with TRBD2. In germline, CDR1 is SGDLS, CDR2 YYNGEE. V dropped 6 bases and J dropped 7; count of bases not matched to a gene: 11. CDR3 length: 14 residues. The CDR3 loop is CASTWASGTHEQYF. In nucleotides, the CDR3 is TGTGCCAGCACGTGGGCTAGCGGGACGCATGAGCAGTACTTC.